This record looks at one T cell receptor beta chain sequence and its context. No antigen is known for it. This entry is derived from a study of T cell responses to AZD1222 COVID-19 vaccine. Germline V gene sequence: CDR1 MNHEY, CDR2 SVGAGI. V lost 6 bases, J lost 8 bases, and 8 bases stayed unmatched. The CDR3 sequence is 13 residues long. General observations from the study: Donor demographics were predominantly white British with a female majority; clonal diversity may be underestimated.

The assay was immunoSEQ multiplex PCR, and TCRdb's table has in-frame clones only and misses some. The repertoire holds 150,000 or so clones, with about 90% as singletons. The chain employs TRBV6-5 and TRBJ1-2; TRBD1 aligns across 8 bases. Sequencing was performed on peripheral blood, taken on day 0 of AZD1222 vaccination. The origin of this receptor is an adult in good health. DNA for the CDR3: TGTGCCAGCAGGGACCGGACAGGGTGGGGCTACACCTTC. This gives the protein CASRDRTGWGYTF.